This T cell receptor (beta chain) stems from a study of cytomegalovirus exposure and HLA in healthy donors. Per germline, CDR1 MNHEY and CDR2 SVGAGI. The CDR3 runs 15 residues. V gave up 5 bases and J gave up 0 bases; unmatched junction bases: 7. The PCR was carried out with 60 Vbeta primers and 13 Jbeta primers. Profiled with immunoSEQ multiplex PCR; TCRdb holds only in-frame clones, not every one. The table shows tens of thousands of clones, with around four fifths occurring only once. A single count supports this clone. The sample taken for sequencing was PBMCs. The clonotype comes from a woman aged 25 to 39 in good health and CMV-seronegative. The genes are TRBV6-5 and TRBJ2-7; 7 bases fit TRBD1. The CDR3 protein is CASSRPGTASYEQYF. The DNA for the CDR3 is TGTGCCAGCAGTAGGCCCGGGACAGCCTCCTACGAGCAGTACTTC.